This T cell receptor (beta chain) was recorded in a study of T cell repertoires in cytomegalovirus infection. General study findings and limits: HLA-C-restricted, CMV-specific TCR beta clonotypes were dominant ex vivo.

In TCRdb, the reads were re-called with MiXCR into one record per CDR3 protein. The sample yields fewer than 550,000 distinct CDR3 sequences, about 30% seen once. As for this clonotype: Its specificity is unknown.

The V end lost 1 base, the J end lost 5 bases, and 5 bases lay between the germline ends. Germline V CDR1 and CDR2: MGHRA, YSYEKL. CDR3 length: 12 residues. The TCR comes from a human donor in good health (CMV status not recorded). Some clones in this sample may be carry-over from other donors' samples. The sequenced sample was PBMCs. The rearrangement joins TRBV4-1 to TRBJ1-1; no clear D. This chain's CDR3 is CASSQGKTEAFF. The CDR3 nucleotides are TGCGCCAGCAGCCAAGGGAAGACTGAAGCTTTCTTT.